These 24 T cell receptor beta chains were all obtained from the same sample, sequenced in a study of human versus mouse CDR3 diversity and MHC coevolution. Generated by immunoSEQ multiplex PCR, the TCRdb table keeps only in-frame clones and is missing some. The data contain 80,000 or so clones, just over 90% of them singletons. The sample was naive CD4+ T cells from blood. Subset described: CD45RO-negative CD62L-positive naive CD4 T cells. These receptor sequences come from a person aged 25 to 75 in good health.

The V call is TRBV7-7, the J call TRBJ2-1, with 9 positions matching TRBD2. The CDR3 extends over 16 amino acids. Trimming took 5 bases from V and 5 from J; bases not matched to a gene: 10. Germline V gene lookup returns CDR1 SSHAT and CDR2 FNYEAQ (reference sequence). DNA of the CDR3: TGTGCCAGCAGCCAGACGGGGGTAGCGGGGGACAATGAGCAGTTCTTC. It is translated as CASSQTGVAGDNEQFF.

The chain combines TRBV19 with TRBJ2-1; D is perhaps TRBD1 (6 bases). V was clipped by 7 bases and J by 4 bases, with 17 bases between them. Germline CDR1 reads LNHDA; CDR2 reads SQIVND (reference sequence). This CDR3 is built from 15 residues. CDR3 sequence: CASTSQRGGYNEQFF. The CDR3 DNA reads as TGTGCCAGTACCTCCCAGAGAGGGGGTTACAATGAGCAGTTCTTC.

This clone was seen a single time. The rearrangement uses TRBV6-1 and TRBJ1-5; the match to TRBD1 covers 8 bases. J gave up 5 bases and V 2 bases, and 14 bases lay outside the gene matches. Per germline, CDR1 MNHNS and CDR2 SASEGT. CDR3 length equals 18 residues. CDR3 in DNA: TGTGCCAGCAGTGAAAGACAGGGGTATTCTACTCTCGATCAGCCCCAGCATTTT. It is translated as CASSERQGYSTLDQPQHF.

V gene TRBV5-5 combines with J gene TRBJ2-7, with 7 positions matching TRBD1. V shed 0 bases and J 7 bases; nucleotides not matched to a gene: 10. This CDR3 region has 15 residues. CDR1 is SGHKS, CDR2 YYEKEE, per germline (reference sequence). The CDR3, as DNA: TGTGCCAGCAGCTTGGCGGTGGGACAGTTTGGTGAGCAGTACTTC. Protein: CASSLAVGQFGEQYF.

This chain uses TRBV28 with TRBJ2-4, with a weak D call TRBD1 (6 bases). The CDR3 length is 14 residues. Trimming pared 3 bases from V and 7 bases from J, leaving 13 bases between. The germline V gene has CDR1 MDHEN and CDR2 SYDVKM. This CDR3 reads CASSLTGRRNIQYF. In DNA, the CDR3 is TGTGCCAGCAGTTTGACAGGTCGTCGGAACATTCAGTACTTC.

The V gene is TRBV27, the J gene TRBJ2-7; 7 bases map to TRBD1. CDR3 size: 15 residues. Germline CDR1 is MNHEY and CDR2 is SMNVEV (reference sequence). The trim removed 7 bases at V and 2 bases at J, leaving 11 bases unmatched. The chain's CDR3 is CASTLTGIVPYEQYF. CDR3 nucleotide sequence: TGTGCCAGCACCCTGACAGGGATCGTCCCCTACGAGCAGTACTTC.

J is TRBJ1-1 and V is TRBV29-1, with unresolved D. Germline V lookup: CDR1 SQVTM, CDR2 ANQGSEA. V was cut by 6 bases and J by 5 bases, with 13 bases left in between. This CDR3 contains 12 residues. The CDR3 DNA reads TGCAGCGTATACAGTGGAAGGACTGAAGCTTTCTTT. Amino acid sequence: CSVYSGRTEAFF.

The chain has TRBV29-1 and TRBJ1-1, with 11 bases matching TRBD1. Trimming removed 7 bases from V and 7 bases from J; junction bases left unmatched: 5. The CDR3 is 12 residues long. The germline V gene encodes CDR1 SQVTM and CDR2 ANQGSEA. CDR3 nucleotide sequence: TGCAGCGCCGCGGGACAGGGGGTTGAAGCTTTCTTT. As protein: CSAAGQGVEAFF.

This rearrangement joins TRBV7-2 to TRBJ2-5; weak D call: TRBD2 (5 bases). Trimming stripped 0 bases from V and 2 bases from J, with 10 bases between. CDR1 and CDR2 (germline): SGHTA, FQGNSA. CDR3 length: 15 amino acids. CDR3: CASSLASSTQETQYF. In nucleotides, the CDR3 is TGTGCCAGCAGCTTAGCCTCTAGCACTCAAGAGACCCAGTACTTC.

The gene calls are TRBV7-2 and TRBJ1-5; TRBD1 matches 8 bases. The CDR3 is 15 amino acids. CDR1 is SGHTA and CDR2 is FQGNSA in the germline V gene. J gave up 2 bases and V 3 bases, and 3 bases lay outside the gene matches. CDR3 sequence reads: CASSLTGEGNQPQHF. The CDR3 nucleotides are TGTGCCAGCAGCTTGACAGGGGAGGGCAATCAGCCCCAGCATTTT.

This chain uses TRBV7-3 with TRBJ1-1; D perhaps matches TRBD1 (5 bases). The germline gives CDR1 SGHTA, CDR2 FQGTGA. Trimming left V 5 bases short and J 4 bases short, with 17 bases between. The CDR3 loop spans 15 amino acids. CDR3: CASSPAGRRGTEAFF. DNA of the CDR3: TGTGCCAGCAGCCCGGCGGGGCGGAGGGGCACTGAAGCTTTCTTT.

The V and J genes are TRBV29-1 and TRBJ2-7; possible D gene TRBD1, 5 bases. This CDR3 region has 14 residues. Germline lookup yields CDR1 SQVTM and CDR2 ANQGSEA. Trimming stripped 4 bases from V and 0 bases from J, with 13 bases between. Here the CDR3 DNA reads TGCAGCGTTGTGATAGGGGTTCTCTCCTACGAGCAGTACTTC. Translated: CSVVIGVLSYEQYF.

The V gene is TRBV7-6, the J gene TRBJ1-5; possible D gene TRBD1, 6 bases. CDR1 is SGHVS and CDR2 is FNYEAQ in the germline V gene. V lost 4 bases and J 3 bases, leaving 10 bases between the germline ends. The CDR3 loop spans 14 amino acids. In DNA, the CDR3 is TGTGCCAGCAGCTCAACAGGGTTCAATCAGCCCCAGCATTTT. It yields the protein CASSSTGFNQPQHF.

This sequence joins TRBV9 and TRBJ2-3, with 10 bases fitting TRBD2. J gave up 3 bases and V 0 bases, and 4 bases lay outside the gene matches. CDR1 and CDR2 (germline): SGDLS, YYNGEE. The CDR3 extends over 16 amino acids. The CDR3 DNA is TGTGCCAGCAGCGTAGAAGGACTAGCGGCTACAGATACGCAGTATTTT. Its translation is CASSVEGLAATDTQYF.

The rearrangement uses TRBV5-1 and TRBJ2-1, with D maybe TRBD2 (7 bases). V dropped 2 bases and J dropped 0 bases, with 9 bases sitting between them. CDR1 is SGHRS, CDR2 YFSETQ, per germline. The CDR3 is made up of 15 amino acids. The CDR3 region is CASSLGGGSYNEQFF. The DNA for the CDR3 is TGCGCCAGCAGCTTAGGGGGGGGCTCCTACAATGAGCAGTTCTTC.

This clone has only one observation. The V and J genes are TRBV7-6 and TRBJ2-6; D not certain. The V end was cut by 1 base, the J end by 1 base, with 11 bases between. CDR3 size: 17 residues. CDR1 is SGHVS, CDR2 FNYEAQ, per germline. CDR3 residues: CASSLGQALSGANVLTF. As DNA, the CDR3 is TGTGCCAGCAGCTTAGGGCAGGCCCTTTCTGGGGCCAACGTCCTGACTTTC.

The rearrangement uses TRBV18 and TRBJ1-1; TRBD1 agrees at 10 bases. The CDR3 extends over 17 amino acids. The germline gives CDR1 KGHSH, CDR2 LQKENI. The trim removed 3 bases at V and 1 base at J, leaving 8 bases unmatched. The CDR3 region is CASSPLPGQGRNTEAFF. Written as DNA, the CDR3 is TGTGCCAGCTCACCGCTCCCGGGACAGGGGAGGAACACTGAAGCTTTCTTT.

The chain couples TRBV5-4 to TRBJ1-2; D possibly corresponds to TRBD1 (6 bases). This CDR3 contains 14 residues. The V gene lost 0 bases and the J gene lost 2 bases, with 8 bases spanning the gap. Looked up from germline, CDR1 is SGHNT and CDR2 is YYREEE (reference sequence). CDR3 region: CASSLDRVNYGYTF. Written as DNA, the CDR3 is TGTGCCAGCAGCTTGGACAGGGTAAACTATGGCTACACCTTC.

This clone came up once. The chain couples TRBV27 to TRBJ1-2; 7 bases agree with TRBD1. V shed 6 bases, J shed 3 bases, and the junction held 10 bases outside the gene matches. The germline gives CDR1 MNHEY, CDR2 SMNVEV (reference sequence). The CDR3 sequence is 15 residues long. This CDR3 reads CASSLQGGPDYGYTF. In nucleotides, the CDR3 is TGTGCCAGCAGCCTACAAGGGGGCCCGGACTATGGCTACACCTTC.

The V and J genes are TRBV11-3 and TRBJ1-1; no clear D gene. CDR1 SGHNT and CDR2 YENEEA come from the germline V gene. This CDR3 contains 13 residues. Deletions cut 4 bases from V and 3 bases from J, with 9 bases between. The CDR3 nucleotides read TGTGCCAGCAGCTCCTCAGTGGACACTGAAGCTTTCTTT. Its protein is CASSSSVDTEAFF.

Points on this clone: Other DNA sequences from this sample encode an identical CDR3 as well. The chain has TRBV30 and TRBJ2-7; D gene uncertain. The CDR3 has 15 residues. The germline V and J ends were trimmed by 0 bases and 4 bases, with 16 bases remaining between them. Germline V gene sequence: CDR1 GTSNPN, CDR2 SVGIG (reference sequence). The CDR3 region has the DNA TGTGCCTGGAGTGTACGGCAGGCCCTATCTTACGAGCAGTACTTC. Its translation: CAWSVRQALSYEQYF.

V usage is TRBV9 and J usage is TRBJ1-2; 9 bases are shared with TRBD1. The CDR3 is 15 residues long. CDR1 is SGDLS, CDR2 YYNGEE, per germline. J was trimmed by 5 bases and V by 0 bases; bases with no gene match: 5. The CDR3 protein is CASSVDGTGIYGYTF. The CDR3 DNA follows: TGTGCCAGCAGCGTAGACGGGACAGGGATATATGGCTACACCTTC.

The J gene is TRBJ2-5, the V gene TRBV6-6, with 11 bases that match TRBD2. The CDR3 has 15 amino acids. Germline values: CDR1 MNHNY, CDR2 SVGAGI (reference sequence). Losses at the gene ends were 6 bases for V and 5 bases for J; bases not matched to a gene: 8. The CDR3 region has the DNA TGTGCCAGCAGCCTCACTAGCGGGGGTTCGGAGACCCAGTACTTC. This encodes CASSLTSGGSETQYF.

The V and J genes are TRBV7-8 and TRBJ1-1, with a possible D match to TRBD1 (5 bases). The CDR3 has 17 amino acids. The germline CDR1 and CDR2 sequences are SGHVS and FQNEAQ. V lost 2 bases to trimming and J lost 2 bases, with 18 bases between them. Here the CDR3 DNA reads TGTGCCAGCAGCTTATTCGGTAGGACCCAGGGAAACACTGAAGCTTTCTTT. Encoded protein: CASSLFGRTQGNTEAFF. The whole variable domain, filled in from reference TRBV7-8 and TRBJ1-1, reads GAGVSQSPRYKVAKRGQDVALRCDPISGHVSLFWYQQALGQGPEFLTYFQNEAQLDKSGLPSDRFFAERPEGSVSTLKIQRTQQEDSAVYLCASSLFGRTQGNTEAFFGQGTRLTVV.